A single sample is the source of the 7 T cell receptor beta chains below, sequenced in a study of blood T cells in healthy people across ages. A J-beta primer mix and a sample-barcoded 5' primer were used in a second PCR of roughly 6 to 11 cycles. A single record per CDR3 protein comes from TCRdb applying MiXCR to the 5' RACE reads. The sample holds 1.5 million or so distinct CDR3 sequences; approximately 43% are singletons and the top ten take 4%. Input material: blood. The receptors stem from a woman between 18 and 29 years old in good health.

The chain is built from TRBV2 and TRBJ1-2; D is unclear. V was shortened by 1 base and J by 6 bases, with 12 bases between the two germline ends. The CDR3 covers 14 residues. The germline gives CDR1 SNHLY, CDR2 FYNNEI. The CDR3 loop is CASSEGTAPDGYTF. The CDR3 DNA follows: TGTGCCAGCAGTGAAGGGACGGCCCCTGATGGCTACACCTTC.

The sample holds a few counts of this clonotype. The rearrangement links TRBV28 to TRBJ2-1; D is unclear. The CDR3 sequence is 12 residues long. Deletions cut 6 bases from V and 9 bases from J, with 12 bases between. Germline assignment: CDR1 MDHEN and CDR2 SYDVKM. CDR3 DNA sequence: TGTGCCAGCAGCCTCGACCCGGGTGAGCAGTTCTTC. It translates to CASSLDPGEQFF.

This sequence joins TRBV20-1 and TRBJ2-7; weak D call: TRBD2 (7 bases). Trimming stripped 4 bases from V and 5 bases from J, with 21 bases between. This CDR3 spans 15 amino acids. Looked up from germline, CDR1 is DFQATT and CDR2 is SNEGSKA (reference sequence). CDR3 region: CSANLHQGRADEQYF. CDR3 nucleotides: TGCAGTGCTAATCTTCATCAGGGGAGGGCTGACGAGCAGTACTTC.

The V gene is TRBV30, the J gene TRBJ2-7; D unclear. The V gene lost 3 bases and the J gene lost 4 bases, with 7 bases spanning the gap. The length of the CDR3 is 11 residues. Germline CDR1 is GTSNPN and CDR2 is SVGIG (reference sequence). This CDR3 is CAWRDRYEQYF. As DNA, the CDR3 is TGTGCCTGGAGGGACCGATACGAGCAGTACTTC.

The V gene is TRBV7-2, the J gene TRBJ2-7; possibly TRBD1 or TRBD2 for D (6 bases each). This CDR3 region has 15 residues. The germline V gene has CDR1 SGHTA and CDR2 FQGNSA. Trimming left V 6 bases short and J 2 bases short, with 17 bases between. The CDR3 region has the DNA TGTGCCAGCAGTAAAGGGGGGAAGACCACCTACGAGCAGTACTTC. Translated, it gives CASSKGGKTTYEQYF. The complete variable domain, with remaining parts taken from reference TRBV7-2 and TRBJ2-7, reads GAGVSQSPSNKVTEKGKDVELRCDPISGHTALYWYRQSLGQGLEFLIYFQGNSAPDKSGLPSDRFSAERTGGSVSTLTIQRTQQEDSAVYLCASSKGGKTTYEQYFGPGTRLTVT.

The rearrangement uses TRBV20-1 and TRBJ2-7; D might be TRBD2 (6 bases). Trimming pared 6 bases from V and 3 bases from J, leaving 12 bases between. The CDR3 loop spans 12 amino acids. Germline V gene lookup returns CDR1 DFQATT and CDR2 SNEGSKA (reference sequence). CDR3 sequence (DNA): TGCAGTGCGGGGGGACGGTTCTACGAGCAGTACTTC. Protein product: CSAGGRFYEQYF.

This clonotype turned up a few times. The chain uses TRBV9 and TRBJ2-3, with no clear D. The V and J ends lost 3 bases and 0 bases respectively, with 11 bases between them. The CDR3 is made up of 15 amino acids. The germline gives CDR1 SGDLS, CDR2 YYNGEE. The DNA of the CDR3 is TGTGCCAGCAGCGCCCAGACAACTAGCACAGATACGCAGTATTTT. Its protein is CASSAQTTSTDTQYF.